This T cell receptor (beta chain) was obtained from a study of blood T cell repertoires in COVID-19. Whole-study context: Samples came from the United States, Italy and Spain, spanning acute and convalescent COVID-19. In each case, the material was cDNA or gDNA derived from T cells, B-cell-depleted T cells, or PBMCs.

Original processing methods: Scientists estimated how many nucleated cells there were by amplifying reference gene primers. Clones were read by immunoSEQ multiplex PCR, and TCRdb kept only the in-frame ones, dropping some. That table furnishes V, J and clone size, whereas the DNA furnished D and trimming. The table lists about 150,000 clones, around four fifths of them singletons. Germline V gene sequence: CDR1 MGHRA, CDR2 YSYEKL. This CDR3 comprises 14 residues. Trimming shortened V by 1 base and J by 6 bases, and 12 bases separated the two germline ends. The J gene is TRBJ1-1, the V gene TRBV4-1; no definite D call. What was sequenced was peripheral blood. This sequence originates from a woman aged 40 to 50 with active or convalescent COVID-19. The CDR3 protein is CASSQVAQVPEAFF. The CDR3 bases are TGCGCCAGCAGCCAAGTCGCGCAGGTCCCTGAAGCTTTCTTT.